The source of this T cell receptor (beta chain) is a study of T cells after yellow fever vaccination. Study at large: For low cell numbers, libraries were made with SMART-Seq v4 Ultra Low Input. Study-wide results and limits: A faster peak, day 5 versus 15, was reached by the weaker secondary response.

5'RACE template switching produced TCR cDNA carrying a universal primer site and UMIs. One entry per CDR3 protein results from TCRdb running MiXCR on the 5' RACE reads. The sample lists around 530,000 distinct CDR3 sequences; roughly a sixth were seen once. This clonotype was seen more than once but under ten times. Its matching antigen is unknown. This CDR3 region has 14 residues. Germline lookup yields CDR1 MNHEY and CDR2 SVGAGI. V lost 4 bases and J lost 3, with 13 bases in between. This TCR was sampled from a man in his late teens or twenties who received the YFV17D yellow fever vaccine. The gene calls are TRBV6-5 and TRBJ2-7; D unclear. Sequencing used PBMCs, obtained 4 to 6 days after the first yellow fever vaccination. The DNA of the CDR3 is TGTGCCAGCAGTTCGACCCCCCCCAACTACGAGCAGTACTTC. Translation gives CASSSTPPNYEQYF.